This T cell receptor (beta chain) is from a study of T cells in Graves' hyperthyroidism and ophthalmopathy. Clinical symptoms, serum thyroxine, TRAb, thyroid ultrasound and orbital computed tomography established diagnosis. This clonotype occurred many times. Its antigen is currently unknown. Study-level points and caveats: Ophthalmopathy, which appeared later, was predicted by the model a median around 6.9 months before onset. In the analysis, a 13 V-J model separated ophthalmopathy from stable hyperthyroidism.

Germline V gene sequence: CDR1 DFQATT, CDR2 SNEGSKA (reference sequence). This CDR3 spans 13 amino acids. V shed 6 bases and J 6 bases; nucleotides not matched to a gene: 6. RNA transcripts provided the source from which TCR beta CDR3 regions were amplified. The TCR CDR3 first-round RT-PCR relied on the HTBI primer set. MiXCR, run by TCRdb on the multiplex PCR reads, gives a single entry per CDR3 protein. The profile shows hundreds of thousands of distinct CDR3 sequences, roughly 14% of them singletons. The chain combines TRBV20-1 with TRBJ2-1; TRBD2 aligns across 9 bases. The material sequenced was blood. The TCR was taken from a man between 18 and 35 years old with Graves' ophthalmopathy. The CDR3 sequence is CSATGTSRNEQFF. The CDR3 DNA sequence: TGCAGTGCGACCGGGACTAGCCGCAATGAGCAGTTCTTC.